These 17 T cell receptor beta chains share one sample of origin, sequenced in a study of control samples from healthy donors and cancer patients (dated by TCRdb to the early 2020s). The library was built by means of the immunoSEQ multiplex PCR assay. Here the immuneACCESS table is served through TCRdb, limited to in-frame sequences with V and J called. Missing clones are a known gap in these copies; in checked studies unresolved V genes cover under half, and the rest lacks a known reason. The sample table lists about 150,000 clones, roughly 94% of them with a count of one. The biggest ten clones account for around 14% of the sample. The source material was PBMCs. Every receptor here comes from a man aged 55 to 70 with colorectal cancer.

The chain is built from TRBV18 and TRBJ2-5, with D possibly TRBD1 on 6 matching bases. Looked up from germline, CDR1 is KGHSH and CDR2 is LQKENI. V was clipped by 3 bases and J by 7 bases, with 24 bases between them. There are 17 residues in the CDR3. The CDR3 sequence: CASSPAGQSAGPRTQYF. CDR3 DNA: TGTGCCAGCTCACCCGCCGGACAGAGCGCCGGCCCAAGGACCCAGTACTTC.

In DNA form, the CDR3 reads TGCGCCAGCACCCTGGGGGACAGGGTCGAGCAGTACTTC. Translation: CASTLGDRVEQYF. The rearrangement links TRBV5-1 to TRBJ2-7, with TRBD1 matching over 9 bases. V trimming: 6 bases; J trimming: 6 bases; junction bases outside the gene matches: 7. The CDR3 contains 13 residues. Per the germline V gene, CDR1 is SGHRS and CDR2 is YFSETQ.

This clone was picked up one time. V is TRBV7-9 and J is TRBJ2-1; tentative D call: TRBD1 (5 bases). In germline, CDR1 is SEHNR, CDR2 FQNEAQ (reference sequence). This CDR3 comprises 12 residues. Trimming took 5 bases from V and 9 from J, leaving 11 bases between them. CDR3 region: CASSIQGTEQFF. The CDR3 DNA reads as TGTGCCAGCAGCATCCAGGGAACTGAGCAGTTCTTC. The whole variable domain, remainder taken from reference TRBV7-9 and TRBJ2-1, is DTGVSQNPRHKITKRGQNVTFRCDPISEHNRLYWYRQTLGQGPEFLTYFQNEAQLEKSRLLSDRFSAERPKGSFSTLEIQRTEQGDSAMYLCASSIQGTEQFFGPGTRLTVL.

This chain joins TRBV19 and TRBJ1-3, with TRBD1 matching over 7 bases. CDR3 length: 14 amino acids. In germline, CDR1 is LNHDA, CDR2 SQIVND (reference sequence). J lost 6 bases, V lost 10 bases, and 12 bases had no gene match. CDR3 region: CATTTGEGANTIYF. The CDR3 nucleotides read TGTGCCACTACTACGGGGGAGGGGGCAAACACCATATATTTT.

This sequence joins TRBV5-6 and TRBJ1-1, with D uncertain. Trimming took off 0 bases at V and 0 bases at J, with 6 bases between the two ends. Germline-derived CDR1 and CDR2 are SGHDT and YYEEEE. The CDR3 contains 14 residues. The CDR3 reads CASSLDSMNTEAFF. CDR3 sequence (DNA): TGTGCCAGCAGCTTGGACAGCATGAACACTGAAGCTTTCTTT.

V and J are TRBV7-9 and TRBJ1-5; D is ambiguous. The CDR3 runs to 14 residues. The germline V gene encodes CDR1 SEHNR and CDR2 FQNEAQ (reference sequence). V was shortened by 0 bases and J by 7 bases, with 10 bases between the two germline ends. CDR3 sequence: CASSLAGNGQPQHF. The CDR3 DNA is TGTGCCAGCAGCTTAGCGGGCAATGGCCAGCCCCAGCATTTT.

The chain has TRBV6-1 and TRBJ1-5, with 9 bases matching TRBD1. CDR3 size: 17 residues. Germline V lookup: CDR1 MNHNS, CDR2 SASEGT. V trimming: 4 bases; J trimming: 1 base; junction bases outside the gene matches: 8. This CDR3 reads CASSAGTGMGSNQPQHF. Here the CDR3 DNA reads TGTGCCAGCAGTGCTGGGACAGGGATGGGGAGCAATCAGCCCCAGCATTTT.

The rearrangement joins TRBV18 to TRBJ1-3; D unresolved. The CDR3 is 16 amino acids. Trimming stripped 3 bases from V and 0 bases from J, with 12 bases between. Germline loops: CDR1 KGHSH, CDR2 LQKENI. The CDR3, as DNA: TGTGCCAGCTCACCGGCCCCCATAAGCTCTGGAAACACCATATATTTT. It codes for CASSPAPISSGNTIYF.

The rearrangement links TRBV7-9 to TRBJ1-2; D is undetermined. The V end lost 1 base, the J end lost 1 base, and 7 bases lay between the germline ends. Germline V gives CDR1 SEHNR, CDR2 FQNEAQ (reference sequence). The CDR3 loop spans 14 amino acids. The CDR3 nucleotides are TGTGCCAGCAGCTTAGGGCAGAATAACTATGGCTACACCTTC. Its translation is CASSLGQNNYGYTF.

This clone is a singleton in its sample. The chain couples TRBV27 to TRBJ1-6; tentatively, D is TRBD1 (5 bases). The CDR3 spans 15 residues. The ends were cut back, 2 bases at V and 8 bases at J, with 13 bases in the middle. Germline loops: CDR1 MNHEY, CDR2 SMNVEV (reference sequence). Here the CDR3 DNA reads TGTGCCAGCAGTTTAAGTGGCAGGGAGGATTCACCCCTCCACTTT. Its protein is CASSLSGREDSPLHF.

Here the CDR3 DNA reads TGTGCCAGCTCCGGGACGGTGGGGGATATCGGCACTGAAGCTTTCTTT. Its translation: CASSGTVGDIGTEAFF. V usage is TRBV18 and J usage is TRBJ1-1, with D tentatively TRBD1 (5 bases). Germline loops: CDR1 KGHSH, CDR2 LQKENI. V dropped 6 bases and J dropped 4 bases, with 21 bases sitting between them. The CDR3 is 16 residues long.

V gene TRBV30 combines with J gene TRBJ1-1; D may be TRBD1 (5 bases). This CDR3 has 12 amino acids. Germline CDR1 and CDR2: GTSNPN and SVGIG (reference sequence). Trimming shortened V by 7 bases and J by 0 bases, and 9 bases separated the two germline ends. The CDR3 sequence: CAFGGLNTEAFF. CDR3 DNA sequence: TGTGCCTTCGGGGGTTTGAACACTGAAGCTTTCTTT.

The rearrangement links TRBV19 to TRBJ1-2; D is ambiguous. CDR3 length: 15 amino acids. Germline V gene lookup returns CDR1 LNHDA and CDR2 SQIVND (reference sequence). Trimming pared 5 bases from V and 0 bases from J, leaving 13 bases between. Here the CDR3 DNA reads TGTGCCAGTAGTGAGCGGGGAGCAGCTAACTATGGCTACACCTTC. Translation: CASSERGAANYGYTF.

The chain employs TRBV29-1 and TRBJ2-1; D might be TRBD1 or TRBD2, each matching 5 bases. The CDR3 loop spans 12 amino acids. Trimming shortened V by 7 bases and J by 12 bases, and 19 bases separated the two germline ends. From germline, CDR1 is SQVTM and CDR2 ANQGSEA. CDR3 amino acids: CSAPGPTRAQFF. DNA of the CDR3: TGCAGCGCCCCGGGGCCCACACGAGCGCAGTTCTTC.

This clone was seen only once. This chain connects TRBV4-1 to TRBJ2-7, with 7 bases matching TRBD1. Germline loops: CDR1 MGHRA, CDR2 YSYEKL. There are 16 residues in the CDR3. J was trimmed by 5 bases and V by 0 bases; bases with no gene match: 10. The CDR3 bases are TGCGCCAGCAGCCAAGATCTTCGGCAGGGGGTGGACGAGCAGTACTTC. Translated: CASSQDLRQGVDEQYF.

V gene TRBV13 combines with J gene TRBJ1-1, with TRBD1 identical over 7 bases. This CDR3 region has 15 residues. The V segment lost 3 bases and the J segment 5 bases; nucleotides outside the gene matches: 9. Germline CDR1 PRHDT, CDR2 FYEKMQ (reference sequence). CDR3 nucleotides: TGTGCCAGCAGCTTCAAGGGGGCCCGGGTAACTGAAGCTTTCTTT. This codes for CASSFKGARVTEAFF.

V usage is TRBV27 and J usage is TRBJ2-1; 7 nucleotides align to TRBD1. Trimming at V came to 5 bases and at J to 7 bases, leaving 8 bases not matched to a gene. Germline CDR1 and CDR2: MNHEY and SMNVEV (reference sequence). CDR3 size: 14 residues. CDR3 coding DNA: TGTGCCAGCAGTCCCGGGACAGTCGGGAATGAGCAGTTCTTC. Its protein product is CASSPGTVGNEQFF.